The rows below give T cell receptor beta chains drawn from one sample of a study of T cells in tumors after PD-1 blockade. Clones were read by immunoSEQ multiplex PCR, and TCRdb kept only the in-frame ones, dropping some. The data hold about 47,000 clones, with 79% observed a single time. This sample comprised PBMCs, obtained before anti-PD-1 treatment. These receptors all stem from a human donor with basal cell carcinoma. Each CDR3 is given with its conserved first and last residue. The D gene is left open where the match is weak. Size values are once, few and many counts, or a class for expanded clones, and some rows have none.

length	D	V	J	size	DNA	CDR3
15	.	TRBV19	TRBJ1-3	few	TGTGCCAGTAGTATAGATCCGGGGTCTGGAAACACCATATATTTT	CASSIDPGSGNTIYF
15	TRBD1	TRBV6-4	TRBJ1-1	.	TGTGCCAGCAGTGAATTCGGCAGGGGGAGGACTGAAGCTTTCTTT	CASSEFGRGRTEAFF
15	TRBD1	TRBV28	TRBJ1-1	.	TGTGCCAGCAGTCCCATAGACAGGGGTTGGGCTGAAGCTTTCTTT	CASSPIDRGWAEAFF
15	TRBD1	TRBV28	TRBJ1-6	.	TGTGCCAGCAATCAGCGACAGGGGAATAATTCACCCCTCCACTTT	CASNQRQGNNSPLHF
12	.	TRBV28	TRBJ2-7	.	TGTGCCAGCAGTTACAGGGCCTACGAGCAGTACTTC	CASSYRAYEQYF
15	.	TRBV19	TRBJ1-1	.	TGTGCGAGTACCCACCCGGGGGGGGCAAGGACTGAAGCTTTCTTT	CASTHPGGARTEAFF
16	.	TRBV18	TRBJ2-1	few	TGTGCCAGCTCTCCTCCTTTCCAGGGAAGAACCAATGAGCAGTTCTTC	CASSPPFQGRTNEQFF
15	.	TRBV5-6	TRBJ1-5	.	TGTGCCAGCAGCCGGGGTTTTTATATCAATCAGCCCCAGCATTTT	CASSRGFYINQPQHF
17	TRBD1	TRBV6-1	TRBJ2-7	.	TGTGCCAGCAGTGAAGAGTACAGAACAGGGGGCGGACACGAGCAGTACTTC	CASSEEYRTGGGHEQYF
13	.	TRBV5-1	TRBJ1-2	few	TGCGCCAGCAGCTCGGGACACCAGTGGGGCTACACCTTC	CASSSGHQWGYTF
14	.	TRBV7-3	TRBJ2-2	.	TGTGCCAGCAGTCCCTCAGGACGCCCCGGGGAGCTGTTTTTT	CASSPSGRPGELFF
14	.	TRBV24-1	TRBJ2-5	.	TGTGCCACCAGTGACCCAGGCCGGGGGGAGACCCAGTACTTC	CATSDPGRGETQYF
15	.	TRBV2	TRBJ2-3	.	TGTGCCAGCAGTTCAGGGGGCGGGAGGTTAGATACGCAGTATTTT	CASSSGGGRLDTQYF
15	TRBD1	TRBV5-6	TRBJ2-7	.	TGTGCCAGCACCTCTAACCGGGACAGGGATTACGAGCAGTACTTC	CASTSNRDRDYEQYF
13	.	TRBV3-1/TRBV3-2	TRBJ1-3	.	TGTGCCAGCAGCCACAGCTCTGGAAACACCATATATTTT	CASSHSSGNTIYF
15	TRBD1	TRBV6-5	TRBJ2-7	.	TGTGCCAGCAGTTACTCCCCGGGACAGTCCTACGAGCAGTACTTC	CASSYSPGQSYEQYF
16	TRBD2	TRBV7-9	TRBJ2-3	.	TGTGCCAGCAGCCCATGGACTAGCGGGAGGGCAGATACGCAGTATTTT	CASSPWTSGRADTQYF
13	.	TRBV30	TRBJ2-2	.	TGTGCCTGGAGTGTACAAGCAGGCGGGGAGCTGTTTTTT	CAWSVQAGGELFF
15	TRBD1	TRBV7-7	TRBJ2-5	.	TGTGCTAGCAGCGAAGGACAGGGGGCTGGAGAGACCCAGTACTTC	CASSEGQGAGETQYF
13	.	TRBV10-2	TRBJ1-2	.	TGCGCCAGCAGTGAGCGGGGCAACTATGGCTACACCTTC	CASSERGNYGYTF
15	.	TRBV21-1	TRBJ1-4	.	TGTGCCAGCAGCAAAGGGGCAGGATCTAATGAAAAACTGTTTTTT	CASSKGAGSNEKLFF
14	TRBD1	TRBV6-5	TRBJ2-1	.	TGTGCCAGCGCGACAGGGGCGAAATACAATGAGCAGTTCTTC	CASATGAKYNEQFF
16	TRBD1	TRBV9	TRBJ1-6	.	TGTGCCAGCAGCGTAGATGCACGACAGGGAAACTCACCCCTCCACTTT	CASSVDARQGNSPLHF
12	.	TRBV30	TRBJ2-7	.	TGTGCCTGCGGACGGGAGCCCTACGAGCAGTACTTC	CACGREPYEQYF
14	.	TRBV18	TRBJ1-1	.	TGTGCCAGCTCTGCCCGGGAGCAGAACACTGAAGCTTTCTTT	CASSAREQNTEAFF